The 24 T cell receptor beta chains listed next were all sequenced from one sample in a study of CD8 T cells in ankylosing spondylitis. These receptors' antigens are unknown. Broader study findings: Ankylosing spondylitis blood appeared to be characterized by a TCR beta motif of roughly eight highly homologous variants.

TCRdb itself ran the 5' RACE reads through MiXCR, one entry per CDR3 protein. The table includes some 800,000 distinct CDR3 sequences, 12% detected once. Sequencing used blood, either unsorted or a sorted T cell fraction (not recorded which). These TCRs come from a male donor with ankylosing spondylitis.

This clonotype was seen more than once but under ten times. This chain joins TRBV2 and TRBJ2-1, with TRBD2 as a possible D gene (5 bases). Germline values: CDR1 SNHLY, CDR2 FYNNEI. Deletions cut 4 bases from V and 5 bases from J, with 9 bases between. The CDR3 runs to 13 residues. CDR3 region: CASSVERDNEQFF. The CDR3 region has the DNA TGTGCCAGCAGTGTCGAGAGGGACAATGAGCAGTTCTTC.

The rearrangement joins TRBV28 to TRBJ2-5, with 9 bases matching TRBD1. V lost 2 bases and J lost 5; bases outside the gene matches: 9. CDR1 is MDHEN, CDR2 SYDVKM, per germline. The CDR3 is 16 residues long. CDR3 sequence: CASSLPGDRESETQYF. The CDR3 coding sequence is TGTGCCAGCAGTTTACCCGGGGACAGGGAATCTGAGACCCAGTACTTC.

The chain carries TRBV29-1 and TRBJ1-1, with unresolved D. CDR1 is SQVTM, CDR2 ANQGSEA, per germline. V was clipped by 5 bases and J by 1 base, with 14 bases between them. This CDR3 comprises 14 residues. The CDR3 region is CSVRPAAGNTEAFF. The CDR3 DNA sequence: TGCAGCGTTAGGCCCGCCGCTGGGAACACTGAAGCTTTCTTT.

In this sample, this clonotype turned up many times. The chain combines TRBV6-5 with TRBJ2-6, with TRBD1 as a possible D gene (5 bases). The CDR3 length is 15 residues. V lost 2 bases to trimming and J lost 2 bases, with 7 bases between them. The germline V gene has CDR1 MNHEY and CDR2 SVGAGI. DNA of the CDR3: TGTGCCAGCAGTTACGGGGCCCCTGGGGCCAACGTCCTGACTTTC. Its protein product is CASSYGAPGANVLTF.

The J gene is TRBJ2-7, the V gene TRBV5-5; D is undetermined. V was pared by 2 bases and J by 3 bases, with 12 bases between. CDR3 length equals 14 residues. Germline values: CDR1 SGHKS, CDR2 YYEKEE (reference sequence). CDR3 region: CASSLRSPLYEQYF. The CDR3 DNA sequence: TGTGCCAGCAGCTTAAGGTCTCCACTCTACGAGCAGTACTTC.

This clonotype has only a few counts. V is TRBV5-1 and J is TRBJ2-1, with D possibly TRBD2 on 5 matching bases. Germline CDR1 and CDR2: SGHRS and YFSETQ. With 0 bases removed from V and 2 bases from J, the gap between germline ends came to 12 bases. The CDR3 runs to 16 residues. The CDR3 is CASSLGQPRAYNEQFF. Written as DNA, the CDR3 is TGCGCCAGCAGCTTGGGGCAACCGAGGGCCTACAATGAGCAGTTCTTC.

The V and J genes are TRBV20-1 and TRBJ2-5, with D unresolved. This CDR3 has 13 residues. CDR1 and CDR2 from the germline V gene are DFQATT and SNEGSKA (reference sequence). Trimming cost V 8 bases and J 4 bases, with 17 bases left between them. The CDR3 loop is CSFKTTKGETQYF. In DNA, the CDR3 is TGCAGTTTCAAAACAACGAAAGGAGAGACCCAGTACTTC.

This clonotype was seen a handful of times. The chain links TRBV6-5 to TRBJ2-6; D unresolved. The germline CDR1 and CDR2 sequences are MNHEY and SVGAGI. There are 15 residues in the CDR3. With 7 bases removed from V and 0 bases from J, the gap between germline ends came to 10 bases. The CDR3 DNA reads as TGTGCCAGCAATCACTTGAGCTCTGGGGCCAACGTCCTGACTTTC. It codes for CASNHLSSGANVLTF.

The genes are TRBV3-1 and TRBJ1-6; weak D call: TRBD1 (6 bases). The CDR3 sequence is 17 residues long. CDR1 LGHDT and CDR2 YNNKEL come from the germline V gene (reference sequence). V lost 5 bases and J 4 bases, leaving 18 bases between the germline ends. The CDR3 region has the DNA TGTGCCAGCAGCAAAACTCCAGGGGTTTTTTATAATTCACCCCTCCACTTT. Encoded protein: CASSKTPGVFYNSPLHF.

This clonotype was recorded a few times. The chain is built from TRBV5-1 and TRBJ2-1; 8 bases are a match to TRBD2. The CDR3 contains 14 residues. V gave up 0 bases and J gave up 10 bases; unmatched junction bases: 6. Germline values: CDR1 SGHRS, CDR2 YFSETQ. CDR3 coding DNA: TGCGCCAGCAGCTTGGACGGGACTAGGAGGGAGCAGTTCTTC. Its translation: CASSLDGTRREQFF.

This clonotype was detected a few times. CDR3 sequence reads: CASSQGSARYGYTF. CDR3 nucleotide sequence: TGTGCCAGCAGCCAGGGTTCGGCCCGCTATGGCTACACCTTC. This chain uses TRBV9 with TRBJ1-2, with a possible D match to TRBD1 (5 bases). The germline gives CDR1 SGDLS, CDR2 YYNGEE. The CDR3 consists of 14 residues. The V end was cut by 4 bases, the J end by 4 bases, with 14 bases between.

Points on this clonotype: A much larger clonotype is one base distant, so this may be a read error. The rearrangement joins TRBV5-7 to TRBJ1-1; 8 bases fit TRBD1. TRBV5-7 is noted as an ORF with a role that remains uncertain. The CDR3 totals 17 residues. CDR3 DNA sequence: TGTGCCAGGAGCTTGGGTAGACTTGGACAGGGGAACACTGAAGCTTTCTTT. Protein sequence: CARSLGRLGQGNTEAFF.

The CDR3 here is CASSYRPEGNQPQHF. The CDR3 nucleotides are TGTGCCAGCAGTTATCGTCCTGAGGGCAATCAGCCCCAGCATTTT. The chain is built from TRBV6-2 or TRBV6-3 and TRBJ1-5; D unresolved. This CDR3 is built from 15 residues. Trimming removed 3 bases from V and 2 bases from J, with 11 bases in between. The V gene's germline CDR1 is MNHEY and CDR2 SVGEGT.

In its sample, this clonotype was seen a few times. CDR3 nucleotides: TGCGCCAGCAGCCCTACCGGGACAGGGTCTAGTGAGCAGTTCTTC. Its protein product is CASSPTGTGSSEQFF. V is TRBV4-3 and J is TRBJ2-1; 9 positions match TRBD1. Germline CDR1 LGHNA, CDR2 YSLEER. The CDR3 consists of 15 residues. V shed 4 bases, J shed 9 bases, and the junction held 10 bases outside the gene matches.

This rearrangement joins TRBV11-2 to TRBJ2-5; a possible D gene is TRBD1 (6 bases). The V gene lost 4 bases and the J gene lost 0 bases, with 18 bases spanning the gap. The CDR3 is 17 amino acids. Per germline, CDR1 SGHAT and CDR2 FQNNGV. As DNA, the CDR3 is TGTGCCAGCAGCTGGGGGCGGCGGAGAGGGTACCAAGAGACCCAGTACTTC. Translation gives CASSWGRRRGYQETQYF.

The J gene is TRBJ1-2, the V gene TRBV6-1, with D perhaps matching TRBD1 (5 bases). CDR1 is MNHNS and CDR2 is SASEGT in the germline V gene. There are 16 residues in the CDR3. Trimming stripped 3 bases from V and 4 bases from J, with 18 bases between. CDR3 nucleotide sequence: TGTGCCAGCAGTGACGGCTTCGGGGGGGGAGGCTATGGCTACACCTTC. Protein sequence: CASSDGFGGGGYGYTF.

The CDR3 here is CAMRAQMNTEAFF. CDR3 DNA: TGTGCCATGCGAGCACAAATGAACACTGAAGCTTTCTTT. This chain joins TRBV10-3 and TRBJ1-1; D unresolved. Germline V gene sequence: CDR1 ENHRY, CDR2 SYGVKD. The CDR3 consists of 13 residues. The ends were cut back, 9 bases at V and 0 bases at J, with 11 bases in the middle.

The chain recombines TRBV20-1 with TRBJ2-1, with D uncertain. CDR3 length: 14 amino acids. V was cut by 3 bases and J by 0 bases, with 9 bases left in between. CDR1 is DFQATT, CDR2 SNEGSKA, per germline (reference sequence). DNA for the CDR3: TGCAGTGCTAGGCGGATCAGCTCCTACAATGAGCAGTTCTTC. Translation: CSARRISSYNEQFF.

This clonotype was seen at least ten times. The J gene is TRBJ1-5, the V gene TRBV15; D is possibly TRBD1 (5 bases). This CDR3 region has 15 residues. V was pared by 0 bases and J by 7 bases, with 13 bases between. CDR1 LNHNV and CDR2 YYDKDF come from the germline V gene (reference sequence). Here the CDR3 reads CATSRDKSGSQPQHF. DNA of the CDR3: TGTGCCACCAGCAGAGATAAGTCAGGGTCCCAGCCCCAGCATTTT.

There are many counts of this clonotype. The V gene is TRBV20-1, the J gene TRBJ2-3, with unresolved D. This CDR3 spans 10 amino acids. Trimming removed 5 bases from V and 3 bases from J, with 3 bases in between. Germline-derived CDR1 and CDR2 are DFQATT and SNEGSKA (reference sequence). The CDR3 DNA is TGCAGTGCTGGGACAGATACGCAGTATTTT. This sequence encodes CSAGTDTQYF.

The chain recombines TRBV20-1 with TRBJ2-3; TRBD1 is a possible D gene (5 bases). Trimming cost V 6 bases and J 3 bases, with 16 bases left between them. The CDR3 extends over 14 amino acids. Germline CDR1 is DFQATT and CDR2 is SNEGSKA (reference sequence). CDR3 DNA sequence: TGCAGTGCCTCTTCTCCAGGGCGTACAGATACGCAGTATTTT. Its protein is CSASSPGRTDTQYF.

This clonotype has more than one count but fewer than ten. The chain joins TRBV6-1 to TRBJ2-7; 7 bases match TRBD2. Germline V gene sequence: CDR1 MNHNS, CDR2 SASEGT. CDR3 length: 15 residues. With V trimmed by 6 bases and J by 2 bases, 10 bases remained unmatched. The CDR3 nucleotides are TGTGCCAGCAGCCCTTTCGCGGGAGTCACCTACGAGCAGTACTTC. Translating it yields CASSPFAGVTYEQYF.

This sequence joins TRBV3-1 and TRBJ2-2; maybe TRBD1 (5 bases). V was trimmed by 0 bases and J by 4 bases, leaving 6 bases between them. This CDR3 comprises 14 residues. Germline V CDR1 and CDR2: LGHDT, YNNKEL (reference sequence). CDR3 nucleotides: TGTGCCAGCAGCCAAGAAGGGGCCACCGGGGAGCTGTTTTTT. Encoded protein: CASSQEGATGELFF.

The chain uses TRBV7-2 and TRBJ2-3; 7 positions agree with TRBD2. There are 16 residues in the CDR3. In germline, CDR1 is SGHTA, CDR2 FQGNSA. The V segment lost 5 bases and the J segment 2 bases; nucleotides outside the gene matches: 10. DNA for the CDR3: TGTGCCAGCAGCCGATCTCTAGCGGTAAACACAGATACGCAGTATTTT. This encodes CASSRSLAVNTDTQYF.